The 8 T cell receptor beta chains in this list originate from one sample, sequenced in a study of identifying expanded T cells in peripheral blood. Some clones are missing from TCRdb's copy, which holds only in-frame ones; the method was immunoSEQ multiplex PCR. Among around 84,000 clones, around nine tenths were seen once, and the ten largest hold approximately 7%. Input material: blood. These receptors all come from a person between 18 and 75 years old in good health.

This clone has a handful of counts. This chain connects TRBV14 to TRBJ2-5; 7 nucleotides line up with TRBD2. The CDR3 is 15 residues long. The J segment lost 7 bases and the V segment lost 1 base, leaving 9 bases of the junction unmatched. Germline V gene sequence: CDR1 SGHDN, CDR2 FVKESK. The CDR3 bases are TGTGCCAGCAGCCAAGGGGGGACTACCCTAGGGACCCAGTACTTC. The encoded protein is CASSQGGTTLGTQYF.

This chain joins TRBV5-1 and TRBJ1-2; TRBD1 aligns across 8 bases. The J segment lost 3 bases and the V segment lost 4 bases, leaving 5 bases of the junction unmatched. This CDR3 contains 14 residues. The germline gives CDR1 SGHRS, CDR2 YFSETQ. CDR3 sequence (DNA): TGCGCCAGCAGCCCTGTGGGACAGGACTATGGCTACACCTTC. Its protein is CASSPVGQDYGYTF. Based on the CDR3 plus reference TRBV5-1 and TRBJ1-2, the full variable domain is KAGVTQTPRYLIKTRGQQVTLSCSPISGHRSVSWYQQTPGQGLQFLFEYFSETQRNKGNFPGRFSGRQFSNSRSEMNVSTLELGDSALYLCASSPVGQDYGYTFGSGTRLTVV.

This clone occurred once. This sequence joins TRBV27 and TRBJ2-7; no firm D call. The germline V and J ends were trimmed by 4 bases and 2 bases, with 12 bases remaining between them. The germline V gene encodes CDR1 MNHEY and CDR2 SMNVEV (reference sequence). The CDR3 is 14 amino acids. The CDR3 here is CASSSVLLPYEQYF. As DNA, the CDR3 is TGTGCCAGCAGTTCGGTCCTCCTCCCCTACGAGCAGTACTTC.

The chain joins TRBV2 to TRBJ1-2; D ambiguous. Per germline, CDR1 SNHLY and CDR2 FYNNEI. Trimming removed 2 bases from V and 7 bases from J, with 11 bases in between. The CDR3 sequence is 13 residues long. The CDR3 spells CASSEYDPGGYTF. Here the CDR3 DNA reads TGTGCCAGCAGTGAATATGATCCGGGTGGCTACACCTTC. Full variable domain (remainder filled in from reference TRBV2 and TRBJ1-2): EPEVTQTPSHQVTQMGQEVILRCVPISNHLYFYWYRQILGQKVEFLVSFYNNEISEKSEIFDDQFSVERPDGSNFTLKIRSTKLEDSAMYFCASSEYDPGGYTFGSGTRLTVV.

This chain links TRBV18 with TRBJ2-5; the match to TRBD1 covers 9 bases. Trimming removed 5 bases from V and 3 bases from J; junction bases left unmatched: 13. This CDR3 is 17 amino acids long. CDR1 and CDR2 (germline): KGHSH, LQKENI. The CDR3 here is CASSYTLDRGGEETQYF. The CDR3 DNA reads TGTGCCAGCTCATATACCCTGGACAGGGGCGGAGAAGAGACCCAGTACTTC.

The genes are TRBV9 and TRBJ2-5; TRBD1 matches at 7 bases. Germline lookup yields CDR1 SGDLS and CDR2 YYNGEE. V shed 0 bases and J 1 base; nucleotides not matched to a gene: 3. The CDR3 is 15 amino acids. The CDR3 coding sequence is TGTGCCAGCAGCGTAGCCGACAGGGCCCAAGAGACCCAGTACTTC. Translation gives CASSVADRAQETQYF.

This rearrangement joins TRBV30 to TRBJ1-1; the D gene is possibly TRBD1 (6 bases). The CDR3 sequence is 13 residues long. Looked up from germline, CDR1 is GTSNPN and CDR2 is SVGIG (reference sequence). V lost 3 bases to trimming and J lost 1 base, with 9 bases between them. The CDR3 DNA is TGTGCCTGGAGCTGGGGACAGAACACTGAAGCTTTCTTT. This encodes CAWSWGQNTEAFF.

J is TRBJ1-3 and V is TRBV11-1, with a weak D call TRBD1 (5 bases). The V end lost 5 bases, the J end lost 0 bases, and 17 bases lay between the germline ends. Germline lookup yields CDR1 SGHAT and CDR2 FQDESV (reference sequence). The CDR3 totals 17 residues. The CDR3 loop reads CASSLGPGDSSGNTIYF. CDR3 DNA: TGTGCCAGCAGCCTGGGGCCCGGCGACAGCTCTGGAAACACCATATATTTT.